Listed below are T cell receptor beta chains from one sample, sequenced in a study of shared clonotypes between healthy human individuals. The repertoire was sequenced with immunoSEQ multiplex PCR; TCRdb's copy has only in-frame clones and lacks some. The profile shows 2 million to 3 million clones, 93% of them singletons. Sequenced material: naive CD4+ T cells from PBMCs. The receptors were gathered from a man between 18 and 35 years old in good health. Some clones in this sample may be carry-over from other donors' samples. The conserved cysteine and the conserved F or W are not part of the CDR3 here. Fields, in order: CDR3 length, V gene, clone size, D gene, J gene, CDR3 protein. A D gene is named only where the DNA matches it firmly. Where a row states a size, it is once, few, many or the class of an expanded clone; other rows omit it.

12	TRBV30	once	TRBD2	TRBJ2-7	AWSVSSGSYEQY
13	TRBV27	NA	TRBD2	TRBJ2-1	ASGTSFRGPNEQF
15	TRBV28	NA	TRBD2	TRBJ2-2	ASTAPGLAGVDGELF
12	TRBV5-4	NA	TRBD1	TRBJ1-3	ASSRDRAGNTIY
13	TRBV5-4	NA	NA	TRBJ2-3	ASSSYVTSTDTQY
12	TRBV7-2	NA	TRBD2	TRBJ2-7	ASSLGTSGSEQY
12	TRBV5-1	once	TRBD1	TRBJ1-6	ASSLQGSNSPLH
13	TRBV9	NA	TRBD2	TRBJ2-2	ASSGTSGNTGELF
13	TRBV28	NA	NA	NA	ASSPPGGARYEQY
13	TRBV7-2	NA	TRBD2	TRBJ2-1	ASSPRLAGNNEQF
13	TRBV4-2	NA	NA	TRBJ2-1	ASSQVASGYNEQF
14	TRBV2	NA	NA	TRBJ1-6	ASSLGRRLDNSPLH
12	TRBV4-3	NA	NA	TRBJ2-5	ASSQELGRETQY
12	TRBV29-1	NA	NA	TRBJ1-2	SVERGAVLSGYT
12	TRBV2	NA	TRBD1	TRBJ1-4	ASSDRVGVKKLF
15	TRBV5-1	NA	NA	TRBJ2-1	ASTLPPGNTLVDEQF
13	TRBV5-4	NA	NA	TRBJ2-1	ASSLDAGSYNEQF
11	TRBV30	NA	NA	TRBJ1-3	AWNREDGNTIY
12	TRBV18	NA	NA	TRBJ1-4	ASSTTATNEKLF
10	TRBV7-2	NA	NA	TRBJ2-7	ASSLGVYEQY
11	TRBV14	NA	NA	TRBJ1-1	ASSQEMRREAF
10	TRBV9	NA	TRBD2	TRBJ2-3	ARGGSADTQY
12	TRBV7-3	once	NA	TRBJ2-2	ASSPSMDTGELF
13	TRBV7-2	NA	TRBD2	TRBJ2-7	ASSESWGLAYEQY
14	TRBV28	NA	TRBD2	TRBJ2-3	ASSLGGASGRHTQY
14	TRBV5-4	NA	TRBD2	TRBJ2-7	ASSPTVTSGTYEQY
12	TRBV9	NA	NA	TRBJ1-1	ASSVEPGDTEAF
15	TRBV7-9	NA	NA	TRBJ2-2	ASSLIPGGPNTGELF
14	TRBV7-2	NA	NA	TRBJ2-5	ASSKLGAGTSETQY
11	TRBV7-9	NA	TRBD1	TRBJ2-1	ASSWTGYNEQF
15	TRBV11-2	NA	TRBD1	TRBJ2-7	ASSLVAGGQSSYEQY
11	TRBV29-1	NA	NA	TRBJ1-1	TLMDPGSTEAF
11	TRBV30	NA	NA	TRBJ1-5	AWSTGSDQPQH
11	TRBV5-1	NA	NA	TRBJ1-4	ASGQRVGEKLF
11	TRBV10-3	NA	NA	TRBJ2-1	AISERVEREQF
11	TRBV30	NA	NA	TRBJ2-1	AWRHTNYNEQF
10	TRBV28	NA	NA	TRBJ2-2	ASKTGTGELF
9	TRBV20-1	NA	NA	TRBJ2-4	SASFRSIQY
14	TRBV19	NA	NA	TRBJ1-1	ASNPLGRGLISEAF
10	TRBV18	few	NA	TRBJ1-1	ASSPQNTEAF
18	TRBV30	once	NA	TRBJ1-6	AWDAPTEGIYGGYNSPLH
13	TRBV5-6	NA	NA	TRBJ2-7	ASSLSGTFSYEQY
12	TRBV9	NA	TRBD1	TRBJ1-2	ASSVGGQGGGYT
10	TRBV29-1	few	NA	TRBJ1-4	SVVASNEKLF
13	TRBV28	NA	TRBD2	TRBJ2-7	ASSGTSGGTYEQY
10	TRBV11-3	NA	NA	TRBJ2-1	ASSLVHNEQF
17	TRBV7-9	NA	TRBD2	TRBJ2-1	ASSSTGTRGSGGYNEQF
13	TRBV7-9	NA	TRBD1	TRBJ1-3	ASSPGQGNGNTIY
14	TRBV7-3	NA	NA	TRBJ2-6	ASSLRRGAGANVLT
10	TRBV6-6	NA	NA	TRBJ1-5	ASSYPGQPQH
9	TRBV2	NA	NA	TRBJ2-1	ASMLVDEQF
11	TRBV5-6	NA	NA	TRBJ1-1	ASCWGMGAEAF
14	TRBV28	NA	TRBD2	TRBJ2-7	ASSSGTSGTSYEQY
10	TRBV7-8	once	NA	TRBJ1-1	ASSPRDMGAF
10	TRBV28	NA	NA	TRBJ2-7	ASTQPMDEQY
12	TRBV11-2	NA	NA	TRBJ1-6	ASSLDRGPQTLH
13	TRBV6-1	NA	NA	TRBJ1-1	ASSLGGRHNTEAF